This T cell receptor beta chain was obtained from a study of technical replicates of blood from several donors. CDR3 length equals 14 residues. The germline V gene has CDR1 MRHNA and CDR2 SNTAGT. The V and J ends lost 5 bases and 3 bases respectively, with 14 bases between them. Sequencing was performed with immunoSEQ multiplex PCR; in TCRdb, only in-frame clones are kept and a portion is missing. The sample has approximately 70,000 clones; around 92% are singletons. The gene calls are TRBV6-4 and TRBJ2-7, with a tentative D call TRBD2 (5 bases). Sequencing was done on a sample of T cells isolated from PBMCs. This TCR was sampled from a human donor in good health. Some clones in this sample may be carry-over from other donors' samples. The CDR3 DNA sequence: TGTGCCAGCAGTCCTCCGTCCGGGGTCTACGAGCAGTACTTC. Residues: CASSPPSGVYEQYF.